Listed here are 15 T cell receptor beta chains from one sample, sequenced in a study of blood T cell repertoires in COVID-19. TCRdb's table, derived via immunoSEQ multiplex PCR, lists solely in-frame clones and lacks some. Counted here are about 200,000 clones, 90% occurring once; the ten biggest clones make up about 0.58%. Sequencing was done on a sample of peripheral blood. The source of these receptors is a man between 45 and 60 years old with acute or convalescent COVID-19.

The V call is TRBV5-8, the J call TRBJ1-5, with D perhaps TRBD1 (6 bases). Germline V gives CDR1 SGHTS, CDR2 YDEGEE. The V end lost 1 base, the J end lost 1 base, and 15 bases lay between the germline ends. CDR3 length: 17 amino acids. CDR3 protein: CASSLYVQRGSNQPQHF. CDR3 nucleotide sequence: TGTGCCAGCAGCTTGTACGTACAGAGGGGGAGCAATCAGCCCCAGCATTTT.

J is TRBJ1-2 and V is TRBV19; tentatively, D is TRBD1 (6 bases). V lost 6 bases to trimming and J lost 4 bases, with 15 bases between them. Germline CDR1 and CDR2: LNHDA and SQIVND (reference sequence). The CDR3 has 14 residues. As DNA, the CDR3 is TGTGCCAGTAGAACCCAGGGGTCCTCCTATGGCTACACCTTC. It codes for CASRTQGSSYGYTF. Full variable domain (outside the CDR3, taken from reference TRBV19 and TRBJ1-2): DGGITQSPKYLFRKEGQNVTLSCEQNLNHDAMYWYRQDPGQGLRLIYYSQIVNDFQKGDIAEGYSVSREKKESFPLTVTSAQKNPTAFYLCASRTQGSSYGYTFGSGTRLTVV.

This rearrangement joins TRBV10-2 to TRBJ2-2, with 13 bases identical to TRBD2. The CDR3 is 17 residues long. The ends lost 8 bases at V and 4 bases at J; junction bases unmatched: 10. CDR1 is WSHSY, CDR2 SAAADI, per germline. The CDR3 sequence: CASGRRLAGGGTGELFF. CDR3 in DNA: TGCGCCAGCGGGCGGAGACTAGCGGGGGGAGGCACCGGGGAGCTGTTTTTT.

The rearrangement uses TRBV7-9 and TRBJ2-5; maybe TRBD1 (6 bases). This CDR3 region has 14 residues. The V and J ends lost 3 bases and 2 bases respectively, with 10 bases between them. CDR1 and CDR2 from the germline V gene are SEHNR and FQNEAQ (reference sequence). The CDR3 sequence: CASSLGRGQETQYF. CDR3 DNA sequence: TGTGCCAGCAGCTTGGGCAGGGGACAAGAGACCCAGTACTTC.

This clone was counted once. The chain is built from TRBV7-2 and TRBJ2-3; no clear D. The V and J ends lost 5 bases and 0 bases respectively, with 12 bases between them. The CDR3 totals 15 residues. Germline CDR1 and CDR2: SGHTA and FQGNSA. For the CDR3, the DNA is TGTGCCAGCAGCCCAGGTCGTCGGAGCACAGATACGCAGTATTTT. It is translated as CASSPGRRSTDTQYF. Based on the CDR3 plus reference TRBV7-2 and TRBJ2-3, the full variable domain is GAGVSQSPSNKVTEKGKDVELRCDPISGHTALYWYRQSLGQGLEFLIYFQGNSAPDKSGLPSDRFSAERTGGSVSTLTIQRTQQEDSAVYLCASSPGRRSTDTQYFGPGTRLTVL.

The chain uses TRBV28 and TRBJ2-7, with a tentative D call TRBD1 (5 bases). CDR1 and CDR2 (germline): MDHEN, SYDVKM. V was trimmed by 4 bases and J by 5 bases, leaving 15 bases between them. This CDR3 region has 14 residues. The CDR3 nucleotides read TGTGCCAGCAGTTCACAACAGGTTCCCCACGAGCAGTACTTC. Amino acids: CASSSQQVPHEQYF. Full variable domain (remainder filled in from reference TRBV28 and TRBJ2-7): DVKVTQSSRYLVKRTGEKVFLECVQDMDHENMFWYRQDPGLGLRLIYFSYDVKMKEKGDIPEGYSVSREKKERFSLILESASTNQTSMYLCASSSQQVPHEQYFGPGTRLTVT.

J is TRBJ1-3 and V is TRBV3-1 (or the pseudogene TRBV3-2); TRBD1 might be the D (6 bases). The germline V gene has CDR1 LGHDT and CDR2 YNNKEL (reference sequence). The CDR3 is made up of 18 amino acids. V was trimmed by 0 bases and J by 2 bases, leaving 17 bases between them. The CDR3 region is CASSQDLQGNRAGNTIYF. In DNA, the CDR3 is TGTGCCAGCAGCCAAGATCTACAGGGTAATCGAGCTGGAAACACCATATATTTT.

CDR3 protein: CASSARQADGDTQYF. For the CDR3, the DNA is TGTGCCAGCAGCGCCCGACAGGCCGACGGGGATACGCAGTATTTT. The V call is TRBV6-5, the J call TRBJ2-3; tentatively, D is TRBD1 (6 bases). Trimming cost V 6 bases and J 6 bases, with 19 bases left between them. Germline loops: CDR1 MNHEY, CDR2 SVGAGI. This CDR3 is 15 amino acids long.

The V call is TRBV14, the J call TRBJ1-2; D may be TRBD1 (5 bases). Germline assignment: CDR1 SGHDN and CDR2 FVKESK. V dropped 5 bases and J dropped 3 bases, with 10 bases sitting between them. CDR3 length equals 13 residues. The CDR3 region has the DNA TGTGCCAGCAGCAGACAGCGGGACTATGGCTACACCTTC. It specifies CASSRQRDYGYTF.

The chain carries TRBV7-9 and TRBJ2-7; TRBD1 aligns across 7 bases. CDR1 SEHNR and CDR2 FQNEAQ come from the germline V gene (reference sequence). Losses at the gene ends were 2 bases for V and 2 bases for J; bases not matched to a gene: 3. The CDR3 is 14 residues long. CDR3 residues: CASSLPGQPYEQYF. The CDR3 nucleotides read TGTGCCAGCAGCTTACCGGGACAGCCCTACGAGCAGTACTTC.

The chain employs TRBV3-1 (or the pseudogene TRBV3-2) and TRBJ1-3, with a possible D match to TRBD1 (6 bases). Per the germline V gene, CDR1 is LGHDT and CDR2 is YNNKEL (reference sequence). V was shortened by 4 bases and J by 0 bases, with 13 bases between the two germline ends. This CDR3 contains 16 residues. The CDR3 region has the DNA TGTGCCAGCAGCCCTCGGACAGATCGCTCTGGAAACACCATATATTTT. It specifies CASSPRTDRSGNTIYF.

This clone was observed a handful of times. V and J are TRBV7-9 and TRBJ1-6, with D hard to call. Trimming shortened V by 5 bases and J by 8 bases, and 13 bases separated the two germline ends. The CDR3 length is 14 residues. Germline loops: CDR1 SEHNR, CDR2 FQNEAQ (reference sequence). The CDR3 here is CASSRTKHDSPLHF. CDR3 sequence (DNA): TGTGCCAGCAGCCGGACTAAGCACGATTCACCCCTCCACTTT.

The V gene is TRBV10-3, the J gene TRBJ1-2; D possibly corresponds to TRBD1 (6 bases). CDR3 size: 12 residues. Per germline, CDR1 ENHRY and CDR2 SYGVKD. The V gene lost 2 bases and the J gene lost 8 bases, with 9 bases spanning the gap. CDR3 nucleotide sequence: TGTGCCATCAGTGAGAGGGGGGGAGGCTACACCTTC. Protein: CAISERGGGYTF.

The chain couples TRBV27 to TRBJ1-1; no clear D. The CDR3 contains 13 residues. Germline loops: CDR1 MNHEY, CDR2 SMNVEV (reference sequence). With 1 base removed from V and 3 bases from J, the gap between germline ends came to 6 bases. Written as DNA, the CDR3 is TGTGCCAGCAGTTTATTTCGGGACACTGAAGCTTTCTTT. Its protein is CASSLFRDTEAFF.

The chain recombines TRBV6-5 with TRBJ2-1; unclear D gene. Germline V gives CDR1 MNHEY, CDR2 SVGAGI. The CDR3 sequence is 15 residues long. Between the trimmed V and J ends, which lost 2 bases and 0 bases, there was a span of 8 bases. CDR3 amino acids: CASSYAEGSYNEQFF. Here the CDR3 DNA reads TGTGCCAGCAGTTACGCGGAAGGCTCCTACAATGAGCAGTTCTTC.